This TCR beta chain was observed in a study of identical twins. Findings and limits, study-wide: Zero-insertion findings could be partly confounded by invariant cells (MAIT and iNKT cells).

This clonotype was seen only a few times. Its antigen is as yet unknown. After removal of 4 bases from V and 3 bases from J, the junction contained 7 bases not matched to a gene. The CDR3 is made up of 15 amino acids. Germline loops: CDR1 LGHDT, CDR2 YNNKEL (reference sequence). Template switching introduced a universal primer site, and the cDNA bore unique molecular identifiers. TCRdb re-derived calls from the 5' RACE reads in MiXCR, one entry per CDR3 protein. The sample gives about 240,000 distinct CDR3 sequences, roughly 13% of which show up once; about 3.9% is in the top ten. This sample also belongs to another study, concerning yellow fever vaccine responses in identical twins.

Sequencing input: memory (CD45RO+) T cells sorted from blood. This clonotype was obtained from a woman between 18 and 29 years old in good health. The chain combines TRBV3-1 with TRBJ2-3; TRBD2 agrees at 7 bases. DNA of the CDR3: TGTGCCAGCAGCCCCCCTAGCGGACCTACAGATACGCAGTATTTT. Translated: CASSPPSGPTDTQYF.